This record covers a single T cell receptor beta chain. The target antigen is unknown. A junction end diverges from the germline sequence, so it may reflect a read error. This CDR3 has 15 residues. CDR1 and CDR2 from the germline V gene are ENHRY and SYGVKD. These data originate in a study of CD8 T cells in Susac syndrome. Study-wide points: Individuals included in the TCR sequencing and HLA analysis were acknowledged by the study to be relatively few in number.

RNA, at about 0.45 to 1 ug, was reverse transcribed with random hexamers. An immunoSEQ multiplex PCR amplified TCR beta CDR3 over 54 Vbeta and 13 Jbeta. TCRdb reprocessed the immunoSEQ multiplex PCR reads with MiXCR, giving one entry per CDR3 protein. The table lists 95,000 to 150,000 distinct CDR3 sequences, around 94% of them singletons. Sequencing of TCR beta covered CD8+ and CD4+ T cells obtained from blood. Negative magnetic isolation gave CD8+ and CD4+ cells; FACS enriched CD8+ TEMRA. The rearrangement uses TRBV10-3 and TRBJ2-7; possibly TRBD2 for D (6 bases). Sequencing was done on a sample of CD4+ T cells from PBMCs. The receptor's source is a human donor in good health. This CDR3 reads CAISESYLRDYEQYF. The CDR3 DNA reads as TGTGCCATCAGTGAGTCGTACCTGCGGGATTACGAGCAGTATTTC.